These 21 T cell receptor beta chains share one sample of origin, sequenced in a study of shared clonotypes between healthy human individuals. Profiling relied on immunoSEQ multiplex PCR, and the TCRdb table lists in-frame clones only, not all of them. The sample lists approximately 2.5 million clones; approximately 94% were seen once. Input material: naive CD4+ T cells from PBMCs. As to subset: CD45RA+ positively selected. Receptor source: a man between 18 and 35 years old in good health. Some clones in this sample may be carry-over from other donors' samples.

The chain employs TRBV29-1 and TRBJ2-7; 7 nucleotides align to TRBD1. With V trimmed by 4 bases and J by 0 bases, 9 bases remained unmatched. This CDR3 has 15 amino acids. Germline CDR1 SQVTM, CDR2 ANQGSEA. The CDR3, as DNA: TGCAGCGTTGGGGGGACAGCGTCCCTCTCCTACGAGCAGTACTTC. This encodes CSVGGTASLSYEQYF.

The chain combines TRBV6-1 with TRBJ1-5, with D perhaps matching TRBD1 (5 bases). Between the trimmed V and J ends, which lost 10 bases and 1 base, there was a span of 14 bases. The germline CDR1 and CDR2 sequences are MNHNS and SASEGT. The CDR3 runs 14 residues. The CDR3 bases are TGTGCCACCCAGACAGCCAGAAGCAATCAGCCCCAGCATTTT. Its translation: CATQTARSNQPQHF.

This chain links TRBV18 with TRBJ2-2; D call uncertain. Germline V CDR1 and CDR2: KGHSH, LQKENI. The V end was cut by 4 bases, the J end by 6 bases, with 12 bases between. The CDR3 is made up of 14 amino acids. In nucleotides, the CDR3 is TGTGCCAGCTCACTTCCTTCAGTGGCCGGGGAGCTGTTTTTT. Its protein product is CASSLPSVAGELFF.

The genes are TRBV19 and TRBJ2-3; D assignment may be TRBD1 or TRBD2 (5 bases each). This CDR3 is built from 14 residues. Germline CDR1 and CDR2: LNHDA and SQIVND (reference sequence). With 5 bases removed from V and 10 bases from J, the gap between germline ends came to 19 bases. Here the CDR3 DNA reads TGTGCCAGTAGTGCCGGGCCTCACGGGGCGGCGCAGTATTTT. Translating it yields CASSAGPHGAAQYF.

This clone was seen once. The V call is TRBV2, the J call TRBJ2-7, with 7 bases that match TRBD1. Germline assignment: CDR1 SNHLY and CDR2 FYNNEI. The CDR3 spans 15 residues. The V segment lost 6 bases and the J segment 4 bases; nucleotides outside the gene matches: 12. CDR3 bases: TGTGCCAGCAGCCCCTTGGGGGACAGTTTATACGAGCAGTACTTC. Amino acid sequence: CASSPLGDSLYEQYF.

This chain links TRBV19 with TRBJ1-5; 8 bases agree with TRBD1. Germline V CDR1 and CDR2: LNHDA, SQIVND (reference sequence). Trimming took 5 bases from V and 1 from J; bases not matched to a gene: 10. This CDR3 has 17 residues. Here the CDR3 DNA reads TGTGCCAGTAGTTTTCGGACAGGGTTAACCAGCAATCAGCCCCAGCATTTT. It codes for CASSFRTGLTSNQPQHF.

V is TRBV7-3 and J is TRBJ2-3; the match to TRBD2 covers 11 bases. Germline V lookup: CDR1 SGHTA, CDR2 FQGTGA. Germline trimming cut 5 bases from V and 1 base from J; bases unmatched to any gene: 5. CDR3 length: 16 residues. The CDR3 loop reads CASSLGTSGGTDTQYF. The CDR3 DNA is TGTGCCAGCAGCCTCGGGACTAGCGGTGGCACAGATACGCAGTATTTT.

This chain links TRBV28 with TRBJ1-4, with D hard to call. The CDR3 totals 13 residues. V was pared by 5 bases and J by 6 bases, with 10 bases between. Germline V gives CDR1 MDHEN, CDR2 SYDVKM. The CDR3 sequence is CASSPSYYEKLFF. CDR3 bases: TGTGCCAGCAGTCCCAGCTATTATGAAAAACTGTTTTTT.

Comments on this clone: The sample has other DNA sequences that encode this CDR3 too. The V call is TRBV27, the J call TRBJ1-4; D ambiguous. Trimming took 2 bases from V and 0 from J, leaving 7 bases between them. The CDR3 covers 15 residues. Germline lookup yields CDR1 MNHEY and CDR2 SMNVEV (reference sequence). CDR3 residues: CASSLGRATNEKLFF. CDR3 bases: TGTGCCAGCAGTTTAGGGCGAGCAACTAATGAAAAACTGTTTTTT.

This chain connects TRBV2 to TRBJ2-7, with 11 bases fitting TRBD2. The CDR3 is made up of 15 amino acids. Per the germline V gene, CDR1 is SNHLY and CDR2 is FYNNEI. V lost 6 bases and J lost 2; bases outside the gene matches: 6. The CDR3 loop reads CASRLLAGGTYEQYF. Written as DNA, the CDR3 is TGTGCCAGCAGGTTGCTAGCGGGAGGTACCTACGAGCAGTACTTC. The variable domain in full, completed from reference TRBV2 and TRBJ2-7, reads EPEVTQTPSHQVTQMGQEVILRCVPISNHLYFYWYRQILGQKVEFLVSFYNNEISEKSEIFDDQFSVERPDGSNFTLKIRSTKLEDSAMYFCASRLLAGGTYEQYFGPGTRLTVT.

The chain links TRBV11-2 to TRBJ2-5, with 7 bases aligning to TRBD1. The V gene's germline CDR1 is SGHAT and CDR2 FQNNGV. V shed 5 bases, J shed 2 bases, and the junction held 5 bases outside the gene matches. The CDR3 covers 14 residues. The DNA for the CDR3 is TGTGCCAGCAGCCCCAGGGACAGACAAGAGACCCAGTACTTC. Its translation is CASSPRDRQETQYF.

The count of this clone is one. The chain employs TRBV4-1 and TRBJ2-5; 7 nucleotides match TRBD2. With 1 base clipped from V and 2 bases from J, the junction kept 4 bases outside the gene matches. The CDR3 length is 15 residues. The germline CDR1 and CDR2 sequences are MGHRA and YSYEKL. CDR3 nucleotide sequence: TGCGCCAGCAGCCAAGTTGCTAGCGGACAAGAGACCCAGTACTTC. Translation: CASSQVASGQETQYF.

The V and J genes are TRBV29-1 and TRBJ2-7; TRBD2 might be the D (7 bases). CDR1 SQVTM and CDR2 ANQGSEA come from the germline V gene. This CDR3 comprises 16 residues. Trimming cost V 4 bases and J 3 bases, with 22 bases left between them. The CDR3 loop is CSVGGGPGRGNYEQYF. The CDR3 DNA reads TGCAGCGTTGGGGGGGGCCCGGGACGGGGAAACTACGAGCAGTACTTC.

The chain links TRBV7-9 to TRBJ2-3; D not resolved. V was clipped by 2 bases and J by 8 bases, with 5 bases between them. The CDR3 runs to 11 residues. Germline values: CDR1 SEHNR, CDR2 FQNEAQ (reference sequence). The DNA of the CDR3 is TGTGCCAGCAGCTTATACGGTACGCAGTATTTT. It is translated as CASSLYGTQYF.

The genes are TRBV7-2 and TRBJ2-1, with a weak D call TRBD2 (5 bases). CDR3 length: 13 residues. Trimming left V 0 bases short and J 8 bases short, with 8 bases between. Germline V gene lookup returns CDR1 SGHTA and CDR2 FQGNSA. CDR3 nucleotides: TGTGCCAGCAGCTTAGCGAGGGAGTATGAGCAGTTCTTC. As protein: CASSLAREYEQFF.

As to this clone: Distinct nucleotide sequences in the sample also encode this CDR3. J is TRBJ1-4 and V is TRBV18; D possibly corresponds to TRBD1 (6 bases). The germline CDR1 and CDR2 sequences are KGHSH and LQKENI. This CDR3 contains 16 residues. The ends were cut back, 4 bases at V and 0 bases at J, with 12 bases in the middle. CDR3 amino acids: CASSLGQVATNEKLFF. As DNA, the CDR3 is TGTGCCAGCTCACTGGGACAAGTTGCAACTAATGAAAAACTGTTTTTT.

The chain recombines TRBV6-6 with TRBJ2-2; TRBD2 agrees at 10 bases. Per germline, CDR1 MNHNY and CDR2 SVGAGI (reference sequence). This CDR3 has 15 residues. V was pared by 7 bases and J by 7 bases, with 9 bases of the junction left unmatched. The CDR3 protein is CASNRLAGLGGELFF. The CDR3 coding sequence is TGTGCCAGCAATAGACTAGCGGGCCTGGGCGGGGAGCTGTTTTTT.

The V call is TRBV9, the J call TRBJ2-4; 9 bases fit TRBD2. The V segment lost 1 base and the J segment 3 bases; nucleotides outside the gene matches: 8. Germline V CDR1 and CDR2: SGDLS, YYNGEE. The CDR3 extends over 17 amino acids. The CDR3 coding sequence is TGTGCCAGCAGCGTACCTTGGCGGGAGGGTAGCAAAAACATTCAGTACTTC. Its protein product is CASSVPWREGSKNIQYF.

The CDR3 loop is CAWSIMTGEQYF. The CDR3 coding sequence is TGTGCCTGGAGTATTATGACAGGCGAGCAGTACTTC. The chain employs TRBV30 and TRBJ2-7; a weak D match, TRBD1 (6 bases). CDR1 and CDR2 (germline): GTSNPN, SVGIG (reference sequence). Trimming cost V 2 bases and J 6 bases, with 11 bases left between them. The CDR3 extends over 12 amino acids.

The chain joins TRBV28 to TRBJ2-7; 8 bases map to TRBD1. Trimming took 5 bases from V and 0 from J; bases not matched to a gene: 3. The CDR3 is 14 amino acids. Per germline, CDR1 MDHEN and CDR2 SYDVKM. Written as DNA, the CDR3 is TGTGCCAGCAGTGTAGGGACAGGCTCCTACGAGCAGTACTTC. It is translated as CASSVGTGSYEQYF. The variable domain in full, completed from reference TRBV28 and TRBJ2-7, reads DVKVTQSSRYLVKRTGEKVFLECVQDMDHENMFWYRQDPGLGLRLIYFSYDVKMKEKGDIPEGYSVSREKKERFSLILESASTNQTSMYLCASSVGTGSYEQYFGPGTRLTVT.

The rearrangement links TRBV7-9 to TRBJ2-1; D unresolved. The germline V gene has CDR1 SEHNR and CDR2 FQNEAQ (reference sequence). Trimming removed 4 bases from V and 3 bases from J, with 13 bases in between. There are 15 residues in the CDR3. CDR3 DNA sequence: TGTGCCAGCAGCTCGGGTAGATCGGGCTACAATGAGCAGTTCTTC. It specifies CASSSGRSGYNEQFF.